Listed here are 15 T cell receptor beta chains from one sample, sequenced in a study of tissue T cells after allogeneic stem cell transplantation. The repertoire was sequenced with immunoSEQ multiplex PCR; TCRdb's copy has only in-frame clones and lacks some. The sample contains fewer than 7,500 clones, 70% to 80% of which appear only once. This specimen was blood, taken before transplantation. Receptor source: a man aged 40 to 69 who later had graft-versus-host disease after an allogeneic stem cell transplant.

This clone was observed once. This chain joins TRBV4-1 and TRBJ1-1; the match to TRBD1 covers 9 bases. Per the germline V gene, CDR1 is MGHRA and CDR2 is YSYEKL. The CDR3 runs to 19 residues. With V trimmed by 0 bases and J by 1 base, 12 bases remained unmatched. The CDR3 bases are TGCGCCAGCAGCCAAGAAATCCGGGACAGGGACCGGAAGAACACTGAAGCTTTCTTT. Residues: CASSQEIRDRDRKNTEAFF.

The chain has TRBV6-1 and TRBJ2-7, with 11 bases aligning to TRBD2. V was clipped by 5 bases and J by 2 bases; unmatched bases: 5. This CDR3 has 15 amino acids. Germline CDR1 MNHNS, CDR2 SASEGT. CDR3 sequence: CASSSGTSGTYEQYF. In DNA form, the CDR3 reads TGTGCCAGCAGTTCCGGGACTAGCGGTACCTACGAGCAGTACTTC.

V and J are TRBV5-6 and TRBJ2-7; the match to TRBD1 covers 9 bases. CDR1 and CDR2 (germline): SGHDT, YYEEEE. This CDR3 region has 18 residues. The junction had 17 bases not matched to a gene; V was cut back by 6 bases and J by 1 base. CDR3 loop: CASTKFQGGGQGSYEQYF. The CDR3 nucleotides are TGTGCCAGCACCAAATTTCAAGGGGGGGGACAGGGATCCTACGAGCAGTACTTC.

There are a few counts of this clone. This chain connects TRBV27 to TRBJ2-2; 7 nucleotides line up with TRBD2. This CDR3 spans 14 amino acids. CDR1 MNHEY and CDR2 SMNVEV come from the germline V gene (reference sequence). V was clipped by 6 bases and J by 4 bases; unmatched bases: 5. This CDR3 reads CASRWGGFTGELFF. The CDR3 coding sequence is TGTGCCAGCAGGTGGGGGGGATTCACCGGGGAGCTGTTTTTT.

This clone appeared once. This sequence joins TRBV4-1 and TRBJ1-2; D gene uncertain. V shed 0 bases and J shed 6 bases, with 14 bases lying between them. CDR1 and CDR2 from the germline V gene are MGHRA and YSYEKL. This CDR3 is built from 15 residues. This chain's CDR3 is CASSQDPFQPDGYTF. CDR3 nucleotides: TGCGCCAGCAGCCAAGATCCCTTTCAACCGGATGGCTACACCTTC.

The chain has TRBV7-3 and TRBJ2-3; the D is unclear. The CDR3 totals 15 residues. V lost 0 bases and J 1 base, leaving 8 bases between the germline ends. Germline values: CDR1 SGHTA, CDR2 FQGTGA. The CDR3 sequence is CASSLTGSGTDTQYF. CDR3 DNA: TGTGCCAGCAGCTTAACAGGGTCTGGCACAGATACGCAGTATTTT. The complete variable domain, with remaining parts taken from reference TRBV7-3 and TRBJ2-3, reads GAGVSQTPSNKVTEKGKYVELRCDPISGHTALYWYRQSLGQGPEFLIYFQGTGAADDSGLPNDRFFAVRPEGSVSTLKIQRTERGDSAVYLCASSLTGSGTDTQYFGPGTRLTVL.

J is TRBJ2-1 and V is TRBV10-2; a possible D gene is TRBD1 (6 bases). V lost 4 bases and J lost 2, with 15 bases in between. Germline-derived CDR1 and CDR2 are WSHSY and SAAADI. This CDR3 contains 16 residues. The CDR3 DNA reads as TGCGCCAGCAGTGCCTTTGGCAGGGACACCTACAATGAGCAGTTCTTC. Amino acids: CASSAFGRDTYNEQFF.

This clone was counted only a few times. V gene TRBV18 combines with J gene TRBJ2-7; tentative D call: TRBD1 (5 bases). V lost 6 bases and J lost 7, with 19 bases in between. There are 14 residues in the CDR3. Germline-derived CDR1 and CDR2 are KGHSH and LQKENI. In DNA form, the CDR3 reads TGTGCCAGCTCCGGTACAGGCGACCGAAGTGAGCAGTACTTC. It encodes CASSGTGDRSEQYF.

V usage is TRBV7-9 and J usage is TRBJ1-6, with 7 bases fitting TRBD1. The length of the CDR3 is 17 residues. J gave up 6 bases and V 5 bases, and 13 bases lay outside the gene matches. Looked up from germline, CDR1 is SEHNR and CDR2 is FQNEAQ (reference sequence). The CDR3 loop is CASSLTGTAVLNSPLHF. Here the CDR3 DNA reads TGTGCCAGCAGCCTAACCGGGACAGCTGTTCTTAATTCACCCCTCCACTTT. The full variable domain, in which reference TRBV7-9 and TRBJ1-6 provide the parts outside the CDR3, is DTGVSQNPRHKITKRGQNVTFRCDPISEHNRLYWYRQTLGQGPEFLTYFQNEAQLEKSRLLSDRFSAERPKGSFSTLEIQRTEQGDSAMYLCASSLTGTAVLNSPLHFGNGTRLTVT.

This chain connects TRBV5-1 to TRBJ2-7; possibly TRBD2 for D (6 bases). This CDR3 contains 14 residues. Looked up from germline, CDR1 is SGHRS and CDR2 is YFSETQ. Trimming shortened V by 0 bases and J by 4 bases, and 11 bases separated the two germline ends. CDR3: CASSLEGGRYEQYF. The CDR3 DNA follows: TGCGCCAGCAGCTTGGAAGGTGGGAGGTACGAGCAGTACTTC. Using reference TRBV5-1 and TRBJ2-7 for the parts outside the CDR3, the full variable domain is KAGVTQTPRYLIKTRGQQVTLSCSPISGHRSVSWYQQTPGQGLQFLFEYFSETQRNKGNFPGRFSGRQFSNSRSEMNVSTLELGDSALYLCASSLEGGRYEQYFGPGTRLTVT.

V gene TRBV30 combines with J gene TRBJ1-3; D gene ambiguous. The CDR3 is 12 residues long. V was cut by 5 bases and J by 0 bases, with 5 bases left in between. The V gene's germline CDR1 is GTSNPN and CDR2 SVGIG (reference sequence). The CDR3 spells CAWGSSGNTIYF. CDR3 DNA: TGTGCCTGGGGCAGCTCTGGAAACACCATATATTTT.

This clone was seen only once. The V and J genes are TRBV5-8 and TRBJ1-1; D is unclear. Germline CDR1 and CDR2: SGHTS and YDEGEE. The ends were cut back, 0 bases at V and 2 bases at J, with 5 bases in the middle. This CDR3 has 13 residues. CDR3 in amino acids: CASSLGLNTEAFF. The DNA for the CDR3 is TGTGCCAGCAGCTTGGGACTTAACACTGAAGCTTTCTTT. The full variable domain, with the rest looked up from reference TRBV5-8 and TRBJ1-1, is EAGVTQSPTHLIKTRGQQATLRCSPISGHTSVYWYQQALGLGLQFLLWYDEGEERNRGNFPPRFSGRQFPNYSSELNVNALELEDSALYLCASSLGLNTEAFFGQGTRLTVV.

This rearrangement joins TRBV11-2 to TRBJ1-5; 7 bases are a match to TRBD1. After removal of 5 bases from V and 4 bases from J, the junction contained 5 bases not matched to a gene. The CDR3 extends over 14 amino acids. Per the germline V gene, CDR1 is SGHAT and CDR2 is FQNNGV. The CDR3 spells CASSPGTANQPQHF. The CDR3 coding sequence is TGTGCCAGCAGCCCTGGGACAGCGAATCAGCCCCAGCATTTT. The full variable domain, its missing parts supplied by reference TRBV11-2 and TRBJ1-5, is EAGVAQSPRYKIIEKRQSVAFWCNPISGHATLYWYQQILGQGPKLLIQFQNNGVVDDSQLPKDRFSAERLKGVDSTLKIQPAKLEDSAVYLCASSPGTANQPQHFGDGTRLSIL.

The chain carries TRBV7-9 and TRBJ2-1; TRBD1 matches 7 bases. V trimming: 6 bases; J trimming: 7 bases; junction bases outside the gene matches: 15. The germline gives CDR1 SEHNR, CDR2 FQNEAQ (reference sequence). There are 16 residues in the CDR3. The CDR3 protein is CASSLTRDSGFNEQFF. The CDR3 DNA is TGTGCCAGCAGTCTCACCCGGGACAGCGGCTTTAATGAGCAGTTCTTC.

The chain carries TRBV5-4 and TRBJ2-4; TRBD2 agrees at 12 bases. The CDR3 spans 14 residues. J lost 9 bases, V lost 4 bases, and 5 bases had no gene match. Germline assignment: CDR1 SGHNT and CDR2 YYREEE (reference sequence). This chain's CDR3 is CASSQGLAGTIQYF. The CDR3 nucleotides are TGTGCCAGCAGCCAGGGACTAGCGGGTACCATTCAGTACTTC.